The entry that follows covers one T cell receptor (beta chain) sequence. Its antigen is unknown. These data come from a study of T cell responses to AZD1222 COVID-19 vaccine. Overall study findings and caveats: Only a handful of AZD1222 recipients, more than 5 in all, had baseline seropositivity. Repertoires were sampled only after the peak T cell response. Spike-specific TCR breadth and depth both grew after two AZD1222 doses. It should be noted that donors were predominantly white British and more often female, and clonal diversity was possibly underestimated.

CDR1 is KGHDR, CDR2 SFDVKD, per germline. The CDR3 length is 16 residues. The V end was cut by 4 bases, the J end by 6 bases, with 17 bases between. The data were produced by immunoSEQ multiplex PCR, yet TCRdb's version contains in-frame clones alone and is incomplete. The repertoire holds 100,000 or so clones, with roughly nine tenths as singletons. The source material was peripheral blood, sampled on day 0 of AZD1222 vaccination. The TCR originated in an adult in good health. J is TRBJ2-2 and V is TRBV24-1, with D perhaps TRBD2 (5 bases). The CDR3 spells CATSDRDPRGAGELFF. DNA of the CDR3: TGTGCCACCAGTGACCGCGACCCTCGGGGTGCCGGGGAGCTGTTTTTT.